The 20 T cell receptor beta chains below come from one sample, sequenced in a study of long-term antiretroviral therapy in people with HIV. Assay version v3.0 of immunoSEQ was used, and it was run at survey level. Measured with immunoSEQ multiplex PCR; TCRdb has only the in-frame clones, and not every one. The data show about 26,000 clones, with over 75% seen just once and 5.5% held by the top ten. The starting material was unsorted PBMCs, obtained 1.1 years before starting antiretroviral therapy. The receptors were sampled from a woman aged 25 to 45 with HIV.

This chain connects TRBV28 to TRBJ1-1; D unresolved. The CDR3 has 12 amino acids. The ends were cut back, 4 bases at V and 3 bases at J, with 6 bases in the middle. The germline V gene encodes CDR1 MDHEN and CDR2 SYDVKM. Here the CDR3 DNA reads TGTGCCAGCAGTTATATATACACTGAAGCTTTCTTT. As protein: CASSYIYTEAFF. Combining the CDR3 with reference TRBV28 and TRBJ1-1 gives the whole variable domain DVKVTQSSRYLVKRTGEKVFLECVQDMDHENMFWYRQDPGLGLRLIYFSYDVKMKEKGDIPEGYSVSREKKERFSLILESASTNQTSMYLCASSYIYTEAFFGQGTRLTVV.

Concerning this clone itself: Other nucleotide sequences from this sample produce the same CDR3. CDR3 amino acids: CASSVASQGSGELFF. The CDR3 coding sequence is TGTGCCAGCAGCGTAGCGAGTCAGGGATCCGGGGAGCTGTTTTTT. This chain uses TRBV9 with TRBJ2-2; tentative D call: TRBD1 (5 bases). V was trimmed by 0 bases and J by 6 bases, leaving 12 bases between them. The CDR3 covers 15 residues. In germline, CDR1 is SGDLS, CDR2 YYNGEE. The whole variable domain, filled in from reference TRBV9 and TRBJ2-2, reads DSGVTQTPKHLITATGQRVTLRCSPRSGDLSVYWYQQSLDQGLQFLIQYYNGEERAKGNILERFSAQQFPDLHSELNLSSLELGDSALYFCASSVASQGSGELFFGEGSRLTVL.

The chain combines TRBV6-6 with TRBJ2-3, with D tentatively TRBD1 (5 bases). In germline, CDR1 is MNHNY, CDR2 SVGAGI (reference sequence). V was cut by 6 bases and J by 5 bases, with 18 bases left in between. CDR3 length: 15 residues. CDR3 amino acids: CASSLGPGYEDTQYF. CDR3 bases: TGTGCCAGCAGCCTCGGACCAGGGTATGAAGATACGCAGTATTTT.

The rearrangement uses TRBV7-3 and TRBJ1-1; D not resolved. This CDR3 has 18 amino acids. With 5 bases removed from V and 2 bases from J, the gap between germline ends came to 24 bases. Germline CDR1 is SGHTA and CDR2 is FQGTGA. Here the CDR3 reads CASSLNVGSPSSNTEAFF. CDR3 DNA sequence: TGTGCCAGCAGCCTCAACGTAGGGTCCCCGTCAAGTAACACTGAAGCTTTCTTT.

This rearrangement joins TRBV7-2 to TRBJ1-1; perhaps TRBD1 as D (6 bases). The CDR3 extends over 15 amino acids. V gave up 4 bases and J gave up 4 bases, with 16 bases separating them. Germline V gene data show CDR1 as SGHTA and CDR2 as FQGNSA. CDR3 sequence reads: CASSSAPTGTTEAFF. CDR3 sequence (DNA): TGTGCCAGCAGCTCCGCCCCTACAGGGACCACTGAAGCTTTCTTT.

The J gene is TRBJ1-1, the V gene TRBV5-6; D is unresolved. CDR1 is SGHDT and CDR2 is YYEEEE in the germline V gene. The CDR3 has 14 residues. Trimming stripped 0 bases from V and 4 bases from J, with 10 bases between. As DNA, the CDR3 is TGTGCCAGCAGCTTGGAAACACGCGTCACTGAAGCTTTCTTT. Translation: CASSLETRVTEAFF. Based on the CDR3 plus reference TRBV5-6 and TRBJ1-1, the full variable domain is DAGVTQSPTHLIKTRGQQVTLRCSPKSGHDTVSWYQQALGQGPQFIFQYYEEEERQRGNFPDRFSGHQFPNYSSELNVNALLLGDSALYLCASSLETRVTEAFFGQGTRLTVV.

The chain uses TRBV14 and TRBJ1-1, with D maybe TRBD1 (5 bases). This CDR3 contains 15 residues. Per the germline V gene, CDR1 is SGHDN and CDR2 is FVKESK. V was trimmed by 1 base and J by 1 base, leaving 10 bases between them. CDR3 residues: CASSQVGTANTEAFF. The DNA of the CDR3 is TGTGCCAGCAGCCAAGTTGGGACCGCGAACACTGAAGCTTTCTTT.

This chain uses TRBV19 with TRBJ1-6, with 7 positions matching TRBD1. CDR3 length: 14 amino acids. CDR1 and CDR2 from the germline V gene are LNHDA and SQIVND (reference sequence). The junction had 9 bases not matched to a gene; V was cut back by 9 bases and J by 7 bases. CDR3 loop: CASSKQGKNSPLHF. The CDR3 bases are TGTGCCAGCTCTAAACAGGGGAAGAATTCACCCCTCCACTTT.

The gene calls are TRBV29-1 and TRBJ1-1; D uncertain. The V and J ends lost 0 bases and 2 bases respectively, with 10 bases between them. CDR1 SQVTM and CDR2 ANQGSEA come from the germline V gene. The CDR3 has 14 amino acids. CDR3 nucleotides: TGCAGCGTTGAAGATCCTGGGATCAACACTGAAGCTTTCTTT. Its translation: CSVEDPGINTEAFF.

The V call is TRBV19, the J call TRBJ1-1, with D perhaps matching TRBD1 (5 bases). Germline V gene data show CDR1 as LNHDA and CDR2 as SQIVND (reference sequence). V lost 2 bases and J 10 bases, leaving 11 bases between the germline ends. The CDR3 loop spans 12 amino acids. Written as DNA, the CDR3 is TGTGCCAGTAGTATAAGGCAGGGAAGAGCTTTCTTT. Its translation: CASSIRQGRAFF.

V usage is TRBV2 and J usage is TRBJ2-3; no definite D call. This CDR3 contains 13 residues. Germline V lookup: CDR1 SNHLY, CDR2 FYNNEI. The V gene lost 3 bases and the J gene lost 6 bases, with 10 bases spanning the gap. This chain's CDR3 is CASSDAPADTQYF. The CDR3, as DNA: TGTGCCAGCAGTGATGCCCCGGCGGATACGCAGTATTTT.

The chain uses TRBV13 and TRBJ2-2, with D perhaps assigned TRBD1 or TRBD2 (7 bases each). CDR3 size: 18 residues. The germline V and J ends were trimmed by 4 bases and 6 bases, with 24 bases remaining between them. CDR1 and CDR2 from the germline V gene are PRHDT and FYEKMQ (reference sequence). In DNA, the CDR3 is TGTGCCAGCAGCTCGACATCAGGGGGGGCAATAGAGGCCGGGGAGCTGTTTTTT. This encodes CASSSTSGGAIEAGELFF.

This chain joins TRBV6-5 and TRBJ2-2; 8 bases fit TRBD1. J gave up 6 bases and V 2 bases, and 5 bases lay outside the gene matches. This CDR3 contains 15 residues. Germline CDR1 reads MNHEY; CDR2 reads SVGAGI. CDR3 sequence (DNA): TGTGCCAGCAGTTACCGACAGGGGTTGCCCGGGGAGCTGTTTTTT. Residues: CASSYRQGLPGELFF.

The rearrangement links TRBV7-9 to TRBJ1-1; TRBD1 is a possible D gene (6 bases). The V gene's germline CDR1 is SEHNR and CDR2 FQNEAQ (reference sequence). The CDR3 is made up of 17 amino acids. V was pared by 2 bases and J by 8 bases, with 24 bases between. In DNA, the CDR3 is TGTGCCAGCAGCTTAAGAATCCGGGACATCCAGGATGTGGAAGCTTTCTTT. Translating it yields CASSLRIRDIQDVEAFF. Combining the CDR3 with reference TRBV7-9 and TRBJ1-1 gives the whole variable domain DTGVSQNPRHKITKRGQNVTFRCDPISEHNRLYWYRQTLGQGPEFLTYFQNEAQLEKSRLLSDRFSAERPKGSFSTLEIQRTEQGDSAMYLCASSLRIRDIQDVEAFFGQGTRLTVV.

In this sample, this clone turned up a few times. The genes are TRBV4-1 and TRBJ2-2, with 8 bases fitting TRBD2. This CDR3 comprises 14 residues. Germline V gene data show CDR1 as MGHRA and CDR2 as YSYEKL. V lost 2 bases, J lost 7 bases, and 3 bases stayed unmatched. CDR3 region: CASSQQREFGELFF. The CDR3 coding sequence is TGCGCCAGCAGCCAACAGCGGGAGTTCGGGGAGCTGTTTTTT.

Only a few counts were recorded for this clone. The genes are TRBV10-3 and TRBJ2-5; tentatively, D is TRBD2 (5 bases). Trimming took 8 bases from V and 4 from J, leaving 17 bases between them. Germline V gene data show CDR1 as ENHRY and CDR2 as SYGVKD. The CDR3 has 14 residues. The CDR3 is CAISGKLMGETQYF. The CDR3 DNA reads TGTGCCATCTCCGGGAAACTTATGGGAGAGACCCAGTACTTC.

This rearrangement joins TRBV6-5 to TRBJ2-3, with no clear D. Germline values: CDR1 MNHEY, CDR2 SVGAGI. V was trimmed by 0 bases and J by 2 bases, leaving 9 bases between them. This CDR3 region has 15 residues. CDR3 nucleotides: TGTGCCAGCAGTTACTCACAGCTCATCACAGATACGCAGTATTTT. Translated: CASSYSQLITDTQYF.

The chain links TRBV11-3 to TRBJ2-5; no definite D call. CDR3 length: 13 amino acids. The V gene's germline CDR1 is SGHNT and CDR2 YENEEA. V shed 6 bases and J shed 9 bases, with 17 bases lying between them. CDR3 loop: CASSPGPQRAQYF. The CDR3 DNA is TGTGCCAGCAGTCCCGGGCCCCAGAGAGCCCAGTACTTC.

The chain has TRBV2 and TRBJ1-5; tentative D call: TRBD1 (5 bases). This CDR3 has 15 residues. CDR1 and CDR2 (germline): SNHLY, FYNNEI. V lost 4 bases to trimming and J lost 0 bases, with 10 bases between them. The CDR3 loop reads CASSGDSYSNQPQHF. The CDR3 nucleotides are TGTGCCAGCAGTGGAGACAGTTATAGCAATCAGCCCCAGCATTTT.

This chain uses TRBV10-1 with TRBJ1-1; TRBD1 agrees at 8 bases. The CDR3 loop spans 15 amino acids. V was pared by 9 bases and J by 3 bases, with 12 bases of the junction left unmatched. The germline CDR1 and CDR2 sequences are WNHNN and SYGVQD (reference sequence). Here the CDR3 reads CARGDRPPWDTEAFF. In DNA form, the CDR3 reads TGCGCCAGAGGGGACAGGCCACCATGGGACACTGAAGCTTTCTTT.